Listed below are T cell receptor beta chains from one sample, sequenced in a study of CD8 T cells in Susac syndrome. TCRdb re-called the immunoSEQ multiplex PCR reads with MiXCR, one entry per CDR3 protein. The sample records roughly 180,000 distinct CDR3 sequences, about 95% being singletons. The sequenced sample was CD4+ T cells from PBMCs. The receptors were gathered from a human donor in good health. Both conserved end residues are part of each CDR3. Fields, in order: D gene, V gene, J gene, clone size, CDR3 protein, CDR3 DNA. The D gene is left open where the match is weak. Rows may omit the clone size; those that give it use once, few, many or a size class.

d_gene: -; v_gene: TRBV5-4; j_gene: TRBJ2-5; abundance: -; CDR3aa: CASSWNVETQYF; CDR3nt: TGTGCCAGCAGCTGGAATGTAGAGACCCAGTACTTC
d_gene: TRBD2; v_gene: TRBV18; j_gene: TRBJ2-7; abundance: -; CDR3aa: CASSPGAGDEQYF; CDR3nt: TGTGCCAGCTCACCAGGGGCGGGGGACGAGCAGTACTTC
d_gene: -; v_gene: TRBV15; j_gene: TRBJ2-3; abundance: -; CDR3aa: CATSKGGVRTDTQYF; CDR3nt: TGTGCCACCAGCAAGGGGGGGGTGAGGACAGATACGCAGTATTTT
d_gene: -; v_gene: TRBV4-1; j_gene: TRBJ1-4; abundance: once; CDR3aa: CASSTHRSGEKLFF; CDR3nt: TGCGCCAGCAGCACCCACAGGTCGGGCGAAAAACTGTTTTTT
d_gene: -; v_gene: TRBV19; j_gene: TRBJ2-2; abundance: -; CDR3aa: CASSKPSGSSGELFF; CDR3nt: TGTGCCAGTAGTAAGCCCTCAGGGTCTAGCGGGGAGCTGTTTTTT
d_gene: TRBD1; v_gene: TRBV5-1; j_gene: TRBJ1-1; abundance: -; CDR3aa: CASSRTGPNTEAFF; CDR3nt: TGCGCCAGCAGCCGGACAGGCCCAAACACTGAAGCTTTCTTT
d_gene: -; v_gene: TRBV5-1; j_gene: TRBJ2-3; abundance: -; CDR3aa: CASLSSGAATDTQYF; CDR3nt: TGCGCCAGTCTGTCGTCGGGAGCAGCAACAGATACGCAGTATTTT
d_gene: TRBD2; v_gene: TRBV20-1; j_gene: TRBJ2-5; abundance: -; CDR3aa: CSARGLAGIETQYF; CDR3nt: TGCAGTGCTAGGGGACTAGCGGGAATAGAGACCCAGTACTTC
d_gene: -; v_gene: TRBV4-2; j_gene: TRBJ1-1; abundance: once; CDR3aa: CASSQGTGTKAFF; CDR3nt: TGTGCCAGCAGCCAAGGAACGGGAACCAAAGCTTTCTTT
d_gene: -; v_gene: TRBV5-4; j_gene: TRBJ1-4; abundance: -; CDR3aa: CASSLAGSEKLFF; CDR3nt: TGTGCCAGCAGCTTGGCAGGGAGTGAAAAACTGTTTTTT
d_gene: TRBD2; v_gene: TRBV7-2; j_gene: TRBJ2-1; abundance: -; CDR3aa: CASSLDAGGPREQFF; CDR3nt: TGTGCCAGCAGCTTAGACGCGGGAGGGCCTCGTGAGCAGTTCTTC
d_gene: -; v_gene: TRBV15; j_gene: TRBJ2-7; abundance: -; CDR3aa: CATSRGPLFSYEQYF; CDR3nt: TGTGCCACCAGCAGAGGTCCGTTATTTTCCTACGAGCAGTACTTC
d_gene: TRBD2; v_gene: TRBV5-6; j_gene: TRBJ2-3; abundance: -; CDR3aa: CASRRTSGDTDTQYF; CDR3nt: TGTGCCAGCAGGCGGACTAGCGGTGACACAGATACGCAGTATTTT
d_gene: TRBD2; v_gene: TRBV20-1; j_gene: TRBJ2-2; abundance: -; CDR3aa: CSAATSGRSNTGELFF; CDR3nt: TGCAGTGCCGCGACTAGCGGGAGGTCTAACACCGGGGAGCTGTTTTTT
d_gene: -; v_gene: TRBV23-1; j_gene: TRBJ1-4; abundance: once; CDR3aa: CASSFIARPARTNEKLFF; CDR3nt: TGCGCCAGCAGTTTCATCGCCCGGCCGGCACGGACTAATGAAAAACTGTTTTTT
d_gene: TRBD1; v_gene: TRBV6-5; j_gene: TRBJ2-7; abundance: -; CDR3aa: CASRTGTGRYEQYF; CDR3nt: TGTGCCAGCAGAACCGGGACAGGGAGGTACGAGCAGTACTTC
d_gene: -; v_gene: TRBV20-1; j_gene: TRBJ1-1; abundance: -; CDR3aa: CSAIVTADMNTEAFF; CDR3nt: TGCAGTGCTATCGTCACAGCTGATATGAACACTGAAGCTTTCTTT
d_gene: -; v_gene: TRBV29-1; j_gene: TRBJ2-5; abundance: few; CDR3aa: CSVAQGGQETQYF; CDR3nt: TGCAGCGTTGCTCAAGGCGGACAAGAGACCCAGTACTTC
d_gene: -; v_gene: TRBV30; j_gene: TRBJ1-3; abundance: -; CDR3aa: CAWTRSGNTIYF; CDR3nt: TGTGCCTGGACCCGATCTGGAAACACCATATATTTT
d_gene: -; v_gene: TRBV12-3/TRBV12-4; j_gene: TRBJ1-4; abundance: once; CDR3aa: CASSRKNEKLFF; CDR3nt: TGTGCCAGCAGTAGGAAGAATGAAAAACTGTTTTTT
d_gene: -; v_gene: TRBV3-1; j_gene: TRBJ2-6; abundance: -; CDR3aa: CASSQGTNSGANVLTF; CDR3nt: TGTGCCAGCAGCCAGGGCACGAACTCTGGGGCCAACGTCCTGACTTTC
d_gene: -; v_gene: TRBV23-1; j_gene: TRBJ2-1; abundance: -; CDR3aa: CASSQLVGDEQFF; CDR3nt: TGCGCCAGCAGTCAATTGGTCGGGGATGAGCAGTTCTTC
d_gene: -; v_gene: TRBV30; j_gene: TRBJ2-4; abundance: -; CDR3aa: CAWRDLAKNIQYF; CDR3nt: TGTGCCTGGAGGGACCTAGCCAAAAACATTCAGTACTTC
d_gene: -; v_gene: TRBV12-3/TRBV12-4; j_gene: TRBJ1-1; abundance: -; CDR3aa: CASRRGREGSTEAFF; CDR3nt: TGTGCCAGCCGGCGAGGCAGGGAGGGGAGCACTGAAGCTTTCTTT
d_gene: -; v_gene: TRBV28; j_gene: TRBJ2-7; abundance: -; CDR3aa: CATFLYEQYF; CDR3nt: TGTGCCACCTTCCTCTACGAGCAGTACTTC
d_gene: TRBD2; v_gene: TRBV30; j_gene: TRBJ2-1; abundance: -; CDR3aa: CACDSGLADNEQFF; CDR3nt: TGTGCCTGCGACTCCGGACTAGCGGACAATGAGCAGTTCTTC
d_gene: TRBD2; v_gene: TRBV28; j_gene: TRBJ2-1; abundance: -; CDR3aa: CASKALSGSSYNEQFF; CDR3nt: TGTGCCAGCAAAGCTCTGAGCGGGAGCTCCTACAATGAGCAGTTCTTC
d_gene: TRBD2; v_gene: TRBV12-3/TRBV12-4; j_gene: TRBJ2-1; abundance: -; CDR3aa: CASSLRERSYNEQFF; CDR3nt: TGTGCCAGCAGTTTGCGGGAGAGATCCTACAATGAGCAGTTCTTC
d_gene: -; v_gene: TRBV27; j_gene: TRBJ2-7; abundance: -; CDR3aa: CATRSLGDYEQYF; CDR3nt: TGTGCCACCCGGTCCTTAGGGGACTACGAGCAGTACTTC
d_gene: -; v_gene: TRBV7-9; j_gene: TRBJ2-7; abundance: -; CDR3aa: CASSSMDEQYF; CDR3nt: TGTGCCAGCAGCTCAATGGACGAGCAGTACTTC
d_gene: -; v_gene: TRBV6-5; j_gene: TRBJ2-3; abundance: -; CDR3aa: CASRYSRGIPEYF; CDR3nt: TGTGCCAGCCGTTATTCCCGAGGGATCCCTGAGTATTTT
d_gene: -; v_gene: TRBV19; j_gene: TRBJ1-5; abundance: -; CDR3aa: CASRGEVSNQPQHF; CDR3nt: TGTGCCAGTAGGGGTGAGGTATCCAATCAGCCCCAGCATTTT
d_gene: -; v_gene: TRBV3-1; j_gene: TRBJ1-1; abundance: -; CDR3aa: CASSQTRRFGTEAFF; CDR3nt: TGTGCCAGCAGCCAAACTCGCCGGTTTGGGACTGAAGCTTTCTTT
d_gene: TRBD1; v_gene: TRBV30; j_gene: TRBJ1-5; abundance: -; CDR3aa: CALDRADQPQHF; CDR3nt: TGTGCCTTGGACAGGGCCGATCAGCCCCAGCATTTT
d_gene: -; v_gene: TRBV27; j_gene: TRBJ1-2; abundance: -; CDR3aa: CASSFALNYGYTF; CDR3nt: TGTGCCAGCAGTTTTGCCCTAAACTATGGCTACACCTTC
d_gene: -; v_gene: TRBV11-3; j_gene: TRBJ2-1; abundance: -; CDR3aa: CASSPGTDEQFF; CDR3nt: TGTGCCAGCAGCCCTGGGACCGATGAGCAGTTCTTC
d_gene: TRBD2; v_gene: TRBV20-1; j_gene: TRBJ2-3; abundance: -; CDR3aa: CSAAVSGSETDTQYF; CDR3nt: TGCAGTGCGGCCGTTAGCGGGAGTGAGACAGATACGCAGTATTTT
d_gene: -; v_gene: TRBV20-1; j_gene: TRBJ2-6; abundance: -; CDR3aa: CSARRGADGANVLTF; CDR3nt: TGCAGTGCTAGACGGGGGGCTGATGGGGCCAACGTCCTGACTTTC
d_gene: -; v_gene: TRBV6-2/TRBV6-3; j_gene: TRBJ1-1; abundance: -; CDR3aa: CASSSEGMNTEAFF; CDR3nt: TGTGCCAGCAGTTCGGAAGGGATGAACACTGAAGCTTTCTTT